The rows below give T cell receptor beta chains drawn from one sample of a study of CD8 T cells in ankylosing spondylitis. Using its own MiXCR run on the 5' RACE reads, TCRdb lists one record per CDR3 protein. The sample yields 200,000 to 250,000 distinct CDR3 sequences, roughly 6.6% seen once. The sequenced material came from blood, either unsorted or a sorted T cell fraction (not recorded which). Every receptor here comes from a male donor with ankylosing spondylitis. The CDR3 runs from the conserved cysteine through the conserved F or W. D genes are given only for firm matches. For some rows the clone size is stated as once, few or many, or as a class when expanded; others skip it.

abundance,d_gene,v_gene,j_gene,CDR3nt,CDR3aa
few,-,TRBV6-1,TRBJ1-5,TGTGCCAGCAGCCTCACAGGAATGGGGCAGCCCCAGCATTTT,CASSLTGMGQPQHF
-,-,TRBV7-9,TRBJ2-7,TGTGCCAGCAGTCCTATTACCTACGAGCAGTACTTC,CASSPITYEQYF
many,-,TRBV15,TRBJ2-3,TGTGCCACCAGCAGAGTTCTGAAAGGGGATACGCAGTATTTT,CATSRVLKGDTQYF
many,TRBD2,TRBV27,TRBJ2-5,TGTGCCAGCAGTTTTGGAGGGAGGGGTGAGACCCAGTACTTC,CASSFGGRGETQYF
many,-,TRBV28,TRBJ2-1,TGTGCCAGCAGCCAAAGCCCCCCGGGGACCATGAACAATGAGCAGTTCTTC,CASSQSPPGTMNNEQFF
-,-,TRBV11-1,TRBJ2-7,TGTGCCAGCAGCTGGCAGCGGTCCTACGAGCAGTACTTC,CASSWQRSYEQYF
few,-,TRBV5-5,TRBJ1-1,TGTGCCAGCAGCTTGGGGCGGGGCCGAGGGGGTTTCTTT,CASSLGRGRGGFF
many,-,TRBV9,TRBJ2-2,TGTGCCAGCAGCGGGGGCAACACCGGGGAGCTGTTTTTT,CASSGGNTGELFF
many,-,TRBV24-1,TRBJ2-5,TGTGCCACCAGTGAACGGCGACAAGAGACCCAGTACTTC,CATSERRQETQYF
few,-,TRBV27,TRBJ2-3,TGTGCCAGCAGTCCATCGTTGACCTTAGGAGTAACAGATACGCAGTATTTT,CASSPSLTLGVTDTQYF
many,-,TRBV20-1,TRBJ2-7,TGCAGTGCTAGAGATCACGGGCAGGGTGGCTACGAGCAGTACTTC,CSARDHGQGGYEQYF
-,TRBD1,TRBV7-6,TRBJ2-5,TGTGCCAGCAGGTCTACAGGGGGCTCGGGCCAAGAGACCCAGTACTTC,CASRSTGGSGQETQYF
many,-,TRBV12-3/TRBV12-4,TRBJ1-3,TGTGCCAGCAGTTTCATGTTTGGCCTAAGGGGAAACACCATATATTTT,CASSFMFGLRGNTIYF
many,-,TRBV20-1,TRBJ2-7,TGCAGTGCTAGAGATTCGCTAGCCTACGAGCAGTACTTC,CSARDSLAYEQYF
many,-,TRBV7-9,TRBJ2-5,TGTGCCAGCAGGGAGAACCAAGAGACCCAGTACTTC,CASRENQETQYF
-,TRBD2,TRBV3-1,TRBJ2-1,TGTGCCAGCAGGATAGCGGGGGTCTCCTACAATGAGCAGTTCTTC,CASRIAGVSYNEQFF
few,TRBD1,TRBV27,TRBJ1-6,TGTGCCAGCAAGGACCGGGACAGGGTGAATTCACCCCTCCACTTT,CASKDRDRVNSPLHF
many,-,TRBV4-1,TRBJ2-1,TGCGCCAGCAGCCAAGGGATATCTCGAGTGAACAATGAGCAGTTCTTC,CASSQGISRVNNEQFF
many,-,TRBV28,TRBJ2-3,TGTGCCAGCAGCCGGGACCGCACAGATACGCAGTATTTT,CASSRDRTDTQYF
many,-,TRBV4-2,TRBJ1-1,TGTGCCAGCAGCCAAAGGGGTGGAAGTAACACTGAAGCTTTCTTT,CASSQRGGSNTEAFF
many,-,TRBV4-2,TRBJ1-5,TGTGCCAGCAGCCAAGATTCGAGGGGAAGCAATCAGCCCCAGCATTTT,CASSQDSRGSNQPQHF
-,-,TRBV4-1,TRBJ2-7,TGCGCCAGCAGCCAAGGGGAGGAGCAGTACTTC,CASSQGEEQYF
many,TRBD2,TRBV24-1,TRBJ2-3,TGTGCCACCTCGGGGGGGGCGCGGGACACAGATACGCAGTATTTT,CATSGGARDTDTQYF
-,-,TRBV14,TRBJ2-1,TGTGCCAGCAGCCTCTTATTGCCATTTAATGAGCAGTTCTTC,CASSLLLPFNEQFF
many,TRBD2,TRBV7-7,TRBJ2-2,TGTGCTAGCAGCTTAGAGCTAGCGGGAGGGCCCGGCGGGGAGCTGTTTTTT,CASSLELAGGPGGELFF
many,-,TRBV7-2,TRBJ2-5,TGTGCCAGCAGCCTAGAACCGCTTCAAGAGACCCAGTACTTC,CASSLEPLQETQYF